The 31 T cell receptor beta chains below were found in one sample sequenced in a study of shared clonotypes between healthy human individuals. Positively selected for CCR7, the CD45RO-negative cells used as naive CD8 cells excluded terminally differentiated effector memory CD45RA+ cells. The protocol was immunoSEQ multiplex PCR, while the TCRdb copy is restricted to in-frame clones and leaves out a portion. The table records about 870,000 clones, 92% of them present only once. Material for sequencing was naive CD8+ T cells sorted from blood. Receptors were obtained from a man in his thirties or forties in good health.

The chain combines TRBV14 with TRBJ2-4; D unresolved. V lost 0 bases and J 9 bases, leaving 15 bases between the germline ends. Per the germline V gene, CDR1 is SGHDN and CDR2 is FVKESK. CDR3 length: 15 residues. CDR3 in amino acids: CASSQDLDPNRIQYF. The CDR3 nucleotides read TGTGCCAGCAGCCAAGACCTAGACCCAAACCGCATTCAGTACTTC.

The CDR3 region is CASSLGAVGTASEQYF. The CDR3 DNA follows: TGTGCCAGCAGCTTAGGGGCTGTTGGCACGGCCTCCGAGCAGTACTTC. This sequence joins TRBV11-2 and TRBJ2-7; D ambiguous. CDR1 and CDR2 (germline): SGHAT, FQNNGV. Trimming took off 1 base at V and 6 bases at J, with 19 bases between the two ends. The CDR3 spans 16 residues.

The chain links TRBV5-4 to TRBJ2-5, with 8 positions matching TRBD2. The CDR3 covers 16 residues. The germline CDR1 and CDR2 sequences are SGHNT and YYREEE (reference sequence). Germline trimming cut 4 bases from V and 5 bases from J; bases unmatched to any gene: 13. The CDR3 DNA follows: TGTGCCAGCAGCACCAGACTAGCGATGCATCGGGAGACCCAGTACTTC. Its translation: CASSTRLAMHRETQYF.

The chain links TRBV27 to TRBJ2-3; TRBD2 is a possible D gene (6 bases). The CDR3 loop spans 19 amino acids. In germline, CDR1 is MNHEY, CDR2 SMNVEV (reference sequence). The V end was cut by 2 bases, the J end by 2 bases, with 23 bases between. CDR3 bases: TGTGCCAGCAGTTTAGCGGGGCGGGCTAGCTCCTATCACACAGATACGCAGTATTTT. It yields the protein CASSLAGRASSYHTDTQYF.

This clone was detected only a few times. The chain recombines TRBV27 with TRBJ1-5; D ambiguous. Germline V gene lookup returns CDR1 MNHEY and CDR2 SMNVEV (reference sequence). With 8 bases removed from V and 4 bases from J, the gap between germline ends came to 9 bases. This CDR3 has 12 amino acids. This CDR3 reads CASGPGNQPQHF. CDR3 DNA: TGTGCCAGCGGTCCGGGGAATCAGCCCCAGCATTTT.

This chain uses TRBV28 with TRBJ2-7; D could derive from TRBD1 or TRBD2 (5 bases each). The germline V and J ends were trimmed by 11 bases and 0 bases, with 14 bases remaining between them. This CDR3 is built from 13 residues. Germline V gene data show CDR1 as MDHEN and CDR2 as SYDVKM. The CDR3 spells CAAGTLLSYEQYF. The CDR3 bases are TGTGCCGCCGGGACCTTGCTCTCCTACGAGCAGTACTTC.

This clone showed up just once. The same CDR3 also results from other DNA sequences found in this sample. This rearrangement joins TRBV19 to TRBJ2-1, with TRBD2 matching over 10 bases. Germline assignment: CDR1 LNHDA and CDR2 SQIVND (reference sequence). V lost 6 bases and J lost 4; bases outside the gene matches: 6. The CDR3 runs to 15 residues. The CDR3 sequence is CASSKTSGYYNEQFF. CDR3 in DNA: TGTGCCAGTAGCAAGACTAGCGGGTATTACAATGAGCAGTTCTTC.

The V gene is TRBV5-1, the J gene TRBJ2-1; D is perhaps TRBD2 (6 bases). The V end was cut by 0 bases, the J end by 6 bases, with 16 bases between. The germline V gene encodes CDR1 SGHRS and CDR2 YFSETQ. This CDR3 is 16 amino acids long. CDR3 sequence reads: CASSLAVVVTSNEQFF. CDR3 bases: TGCGCCAGCAGCTTGGCTGTGGTAGTGACTAGCAATGAGCAGTTCTTC.

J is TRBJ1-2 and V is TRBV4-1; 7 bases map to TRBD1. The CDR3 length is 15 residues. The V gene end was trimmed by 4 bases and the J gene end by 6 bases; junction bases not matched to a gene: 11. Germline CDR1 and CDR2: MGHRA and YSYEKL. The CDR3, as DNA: TGCGCCAGCAGCCTAAGACGCACAGGGGCGGATGGCTACACCTTC. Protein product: CASSLRRTGADGYTF.

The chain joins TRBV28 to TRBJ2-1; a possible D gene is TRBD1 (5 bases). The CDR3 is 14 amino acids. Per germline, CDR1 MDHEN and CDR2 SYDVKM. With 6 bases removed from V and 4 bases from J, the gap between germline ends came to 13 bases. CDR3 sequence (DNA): TGTGCCAGCAGACAAGATGACAGTTACAATGAGCAGTTCTTC. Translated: CASRQDDSYNEQFF.

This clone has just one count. The CDR3 bases are TGTGCCAGCAGCTCAGATTCCGGGTTGTTGAGGAGCAATGAGCAGTTCTTC. Its protein is CASSSDSGLLRSNEQFF. The gene calls are TRBV7-9 and TRBJ2-1; D remains unclear. This CDR3 has 17 residues. V was trimmed by 4 bases and J by 6 bases, leaving 22 bases between them. CDR1 is SEHNR, CDR2 FQNEAQ, per germline (reference sequence).

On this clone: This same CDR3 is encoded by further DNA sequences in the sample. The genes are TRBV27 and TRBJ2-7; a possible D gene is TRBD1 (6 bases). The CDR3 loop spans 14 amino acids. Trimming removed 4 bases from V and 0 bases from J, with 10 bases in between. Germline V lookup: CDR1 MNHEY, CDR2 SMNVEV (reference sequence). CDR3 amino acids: CASSSYRDSYEQYF. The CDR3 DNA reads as TGTGCCAGCAGTTCGTACAGGGACTCCTACGAGCAGTACTTC.

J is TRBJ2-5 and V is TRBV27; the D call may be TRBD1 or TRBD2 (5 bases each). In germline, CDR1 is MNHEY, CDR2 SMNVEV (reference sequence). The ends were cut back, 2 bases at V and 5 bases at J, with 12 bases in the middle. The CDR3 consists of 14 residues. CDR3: CASSLDGAGETQYF. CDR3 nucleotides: TGTGCCAGCAGTTTAGACGGGGCCGGGGAGACCCAGTACTTC.

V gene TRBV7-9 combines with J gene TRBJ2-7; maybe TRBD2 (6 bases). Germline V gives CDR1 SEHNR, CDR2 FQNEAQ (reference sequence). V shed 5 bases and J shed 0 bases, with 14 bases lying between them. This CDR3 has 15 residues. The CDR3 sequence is CASSRSGGNSYEQYF. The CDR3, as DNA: TGTGCCAGCAGCCGAAGTGGGGGGAACTCCTACGAGCAGTACTTC.

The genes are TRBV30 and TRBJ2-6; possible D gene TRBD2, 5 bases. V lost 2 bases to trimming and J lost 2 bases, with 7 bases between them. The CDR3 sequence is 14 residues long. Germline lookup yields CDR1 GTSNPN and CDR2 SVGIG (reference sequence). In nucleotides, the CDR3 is TGTGCCTGGAGTAGAGGGACTGGGGCCAACGTCCTGACTTTC. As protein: CAWSRGTGANVLTF.

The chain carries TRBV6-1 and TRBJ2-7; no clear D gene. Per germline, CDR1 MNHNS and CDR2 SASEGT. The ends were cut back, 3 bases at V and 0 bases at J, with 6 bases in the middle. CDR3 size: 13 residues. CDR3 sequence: CASSDMPSYEQYF. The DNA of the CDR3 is TGTGCCAGCAGTGATATGCCCTCCTACGAGCAGTACTTC.

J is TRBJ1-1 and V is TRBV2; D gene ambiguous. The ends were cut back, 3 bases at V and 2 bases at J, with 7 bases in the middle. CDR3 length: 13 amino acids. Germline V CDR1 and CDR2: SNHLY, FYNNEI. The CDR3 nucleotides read TGTGCCAGCAGTGACAGGAGTAACACTGAAGCTTTCTTT. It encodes CASSDRSNTEAFF.

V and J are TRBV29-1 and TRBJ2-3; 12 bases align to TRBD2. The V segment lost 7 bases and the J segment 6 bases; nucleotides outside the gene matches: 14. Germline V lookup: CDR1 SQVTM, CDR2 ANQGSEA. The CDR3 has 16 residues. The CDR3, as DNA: TGCAGCGCTGCTAGCGGGAGGGCCCCGCCGTGGGATACGCAGTATTTT. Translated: CSAASGRAPPWDTQYF.

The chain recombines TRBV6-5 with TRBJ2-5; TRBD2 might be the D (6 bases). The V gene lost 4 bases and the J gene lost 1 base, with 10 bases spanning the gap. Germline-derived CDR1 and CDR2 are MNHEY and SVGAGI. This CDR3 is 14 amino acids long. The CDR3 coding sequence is TGTGCCAGCAGTTTGCGGGGACTCCAAGAGACCCAGTACTTC. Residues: CASSLRGLQETQYF.

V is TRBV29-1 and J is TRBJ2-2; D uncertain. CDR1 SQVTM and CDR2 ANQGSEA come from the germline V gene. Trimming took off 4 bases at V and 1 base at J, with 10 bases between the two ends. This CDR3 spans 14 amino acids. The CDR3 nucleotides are TGCAGCGTTGGAGTTGGGGTGAACACCGGGGAGCTGTTTTTT. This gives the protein CSVGVGVNTGELFF.

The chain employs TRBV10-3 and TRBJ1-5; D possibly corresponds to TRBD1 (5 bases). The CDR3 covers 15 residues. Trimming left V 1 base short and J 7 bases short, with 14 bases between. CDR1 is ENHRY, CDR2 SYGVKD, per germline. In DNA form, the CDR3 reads TGTGCCATCAGTGAGTTAGGGGTCCAGGGCCAGCCCCAGCATTTT. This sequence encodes CAISELGVQGQPQHF.

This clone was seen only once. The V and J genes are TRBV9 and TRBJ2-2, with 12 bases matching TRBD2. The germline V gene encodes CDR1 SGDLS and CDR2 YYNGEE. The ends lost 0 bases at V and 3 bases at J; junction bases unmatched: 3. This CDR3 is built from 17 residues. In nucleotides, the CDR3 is TGTGCCAGCAGCGTAGCTAGCGGGAGGGCCTACACCGGGGAGCTGTTTTTT. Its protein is CASSVASGRAYTGELFF.

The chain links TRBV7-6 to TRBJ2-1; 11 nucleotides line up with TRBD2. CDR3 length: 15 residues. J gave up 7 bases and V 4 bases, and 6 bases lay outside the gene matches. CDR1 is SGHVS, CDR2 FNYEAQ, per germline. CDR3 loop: CASSWIAGGFNEQFF. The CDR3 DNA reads TGTGCCAGCAGCTGGATAGCGGGAGGGTTTAATGAGCAGTTCTTC.

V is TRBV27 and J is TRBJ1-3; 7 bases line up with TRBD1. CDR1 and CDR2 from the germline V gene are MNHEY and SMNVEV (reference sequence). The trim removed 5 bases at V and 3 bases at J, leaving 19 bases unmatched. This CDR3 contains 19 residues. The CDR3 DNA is TGTGCCAGCAGTCCCAACCACAACAGGGGAGTTTACCGTGGAAACACCATATATTTT. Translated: CASSPNHNRGVYRGNTIYF.

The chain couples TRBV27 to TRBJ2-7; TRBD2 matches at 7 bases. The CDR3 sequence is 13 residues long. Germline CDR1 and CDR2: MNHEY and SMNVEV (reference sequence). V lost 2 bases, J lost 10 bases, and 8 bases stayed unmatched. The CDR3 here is CASSLGRGPQQYF. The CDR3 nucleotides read TGTGCCAGCAGTTTAGGGAGGGGTCCACAACAGTACTTC.

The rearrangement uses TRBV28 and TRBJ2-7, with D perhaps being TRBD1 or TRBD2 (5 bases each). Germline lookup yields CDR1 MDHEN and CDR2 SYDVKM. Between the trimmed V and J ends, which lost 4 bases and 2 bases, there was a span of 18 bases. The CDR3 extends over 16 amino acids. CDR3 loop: CASSSDLGQGAYEQYF. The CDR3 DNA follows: TGTGCCAGCAGTTCCGACCTGGGCCAGGGAGCCTACGAGCAGTACTTC.

CDR3 sequence: CASSPISTGTMTGELFF. In DNA form, the CDR3 reads TGTGCCAGCAGCCCGATTAGTACAGGGACGATGACCGGGGAGCTGTTTTTT. The chain links TRBV7-8 to TRBJ2-2; possibly TRBD1 for D (6 bases). CDR1 SGHVS and CDR2 FQNEAQ come from the germline V gene. The CDR3 is 17 residues long. V was trimmed by 5 bases and J by 5 bases, leaving 21 bases between them. The variable domain in full, completed from reference TRBV7-8 and TRBJ2-2, reads GAGVSQSPRYKVAKRGQDVALRCDPISGHVSLFWYQQALGQGPEFLTYFQNEAQLDKSGLPSDRFFAERPEGSVSTLKIQRTQQEDSAVYLCASSPISTGTMTGELFFGEGSRLTVL.

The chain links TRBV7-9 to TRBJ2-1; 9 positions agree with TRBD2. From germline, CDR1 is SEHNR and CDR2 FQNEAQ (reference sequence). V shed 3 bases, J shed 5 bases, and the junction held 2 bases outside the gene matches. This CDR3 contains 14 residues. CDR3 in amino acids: CASSFTSGHNEQFF. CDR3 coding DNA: TGTGCCAGCAGCTTTACTAGCGGGCACAATGAGCAGTTCTTC.

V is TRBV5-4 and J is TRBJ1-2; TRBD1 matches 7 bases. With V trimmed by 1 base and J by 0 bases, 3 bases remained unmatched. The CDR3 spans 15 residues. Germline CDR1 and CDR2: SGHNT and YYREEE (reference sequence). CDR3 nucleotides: TGTGCCAGCAGCTTGTCACAGGGGACTAACTATGGCTACACCTTC. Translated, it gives CASSLSQGTNYGYTF.

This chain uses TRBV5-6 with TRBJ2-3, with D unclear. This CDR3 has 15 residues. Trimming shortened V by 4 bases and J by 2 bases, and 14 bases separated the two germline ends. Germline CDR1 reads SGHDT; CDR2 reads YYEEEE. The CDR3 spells CASSPVAGNTDTQYF. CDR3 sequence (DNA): TGTGCCAGCAGCCCGGTGGCAGGAAACACAGATACGCAGTATTTT.

CDR3 loop: CASSQERGTEAFF. The CDR3 DNA reads TGCGCCAGCAGCCAAGAAAGGGGCACTGAAGCTTTCTTT. This rearrangement joins TRBV4-1 to TRBJ1-1; tentative D call: TRBD1 (5 bases). Trimming removed 0 bases at V and 4 bases at J, with 6 bases between. Germline CDR1 and CDR2: MGHRA and YSYEKL. The CDR3 extends over 13 amino acids.